The 18 T cell receptor beta chains given below trace back to one sample, sequenced in a study of early T cells in non-severe SARS-CoV-2 infection. Using its own MiXCR run on the 5' RACE reads, TCRdb lists one record per CDR3 protein. Of about 81,000 distinct CDR3 sequences in the sample, about 6% were seen once. Material for sequencing was whole blood. The origin of the receptors is an adult who was a healthcare worker with PCR-confirmed SARS-CoV-2 infection or an uninfected control (not recorded which).

This clonotype was detected ten times or more. This chain uses TRBV5-4 with TRBJ2-2; D might be TRBD1 or TRBD2, each matching 6 bases. V lost 2 bases and J 4 bases, leaving 12 bases between the germline ends. Germline values: CDR1 SGHNT, CDR2 YYREEE (reference sequence). This CDR3 has 15 amino acids. The CDR3 sequence: CASSLQGGSTGELFF. In nucleotides, the CDR3 is TGTGCCAGCAGCTTACAGGGAGGAAGCACCGGGGAGCTGTTTTTT.

This clonotype has more than one count but fewer than ten. The chain is built from TRBV15 and TRBJ1-1; no reliable D call. The CDR3 totals 13 residues. Germline loops: CDR1 LNHNV, CDR2 YYDKDF (reference sequence). The V gene lost 1 base and the J gene lost 5 bases, with 8 bases spanning the gap. CDR3 loop: CATSRGRVTEAFF. DNA for the CDR3: TGTGCCACCAGCAGAGGGAGGGTAACTGAAGCTTTCTTT.

This clonotype appeared many times. V usage is TRBV7-9 and J usage is TRBJ2-7; D might be TRBD1 or TRBD2, each matching 6 bases. Trimming left V 6 bases short and J 5 bases short, with 11 bases between. CDR3 length: 12 residues. Germline V lookup: CDR1 SEHNR, CDR2 FQNEAQ (reference sequence). The DNA of the CDR3 is TGTGCCAGCAGAACGGGGGCGAACGAGCAGTACTTC. Translation: CASRTGANEQYF.

In this sample, this clonotype turned up many times. The rearrangement uses TRBV20-1 and TRBJ2-4; TRBD1 is a possible D gene (6 bases). CDR1 DFQATT and CDR2 SNEGSKA come from the germline V gene (reference sequence). Trimming shortened V by 5 bases and J by 3 bases, and 20 bases separated the two germline ends. CDR3 length: 16 residues. The CDR3 is CSAGKSNRTDKNIQYF. The DNA for the CDR3 is TGCAGTGCTGGTAAATCAAACCGGACAGACAAAAACATTCAGTACTTC.

The chain combines TRBV5-1 with TRBJ1-2; 9 bases agree with TRBD1. V lost 3 bases, J lost 0 bases, and 3 bases stayed unmatched. Looked up from germline, CDR1 is SGHRS and CDR2 is YFSETQ. The CDR3 runs to 15 residues. CDR3 sequence reads: CASSSRQGANYGYTF. In nucleotides, the CDR3 is TGCGCCAGCAGCTCAAGACAGGGGGCTAACTATGGCTACACCTTC. Combining the CDR3 with reference TRBV5-1 and TRBJ1-2 gives the whole variable domain KAGVTQTPRYLIKTRGQQVTLSCSPISGHRSVSWYQQTPGQGLQFLFEYFSETQRNKGNFPGRFSGRQFSNSRSEMNVSTLELGDSALYLCASSSRQGANYGYTFGSGTRLTVV.

This clonotype was counted a few times. The V gene is TRBV4-1, the J gene TRBJ2-2; D uncertain. The germline V gene has CDR1 MGHRA and CDR2 YSYEKL. The CDR3 runs to 12 residues. Deletions cut 0 bases from V and 6 bases from J, with 2 bases between. CDR3 amino acids: CASSQDSGELFF. The CDR3, as DNA: TGCGCCAGCAGCCAAGATTCCGGGGAGCTGTTTTTT.

This clonotype occurred many times. The V and J genes are TRBV3-2 and TRBJ2-7; TRBD1 is the table's D call, not checked against the DNA. TRBV3-2 is noted as a pseudogene. This CDR3 contains 18 residues. The CDR3 coding sequence is TGTGCCAGCAGCCAAGATATTGAGGTGGGATCCCGAAGCTACGAGCAGTACTTC. Its protein product is CASSQDIEVGSRSYEQYF.

The J gene is TRBJ2-7, the V gene TRBV5-5, with unresolved D. The V and J ends lost 4 bases and 2 bases respectively, with 7 bases between them. Germline V gene data show CDR1 as SGHKS and CDR2 as YYEKEE (reference sequence). The CDR3 runs to 12 residues. The CDR3 is CASSRAAYEQYF. The CDR3 bases are TGTGCCAGCAGCAGGGCCGCCTACGAGCAGTACTTC.

This clonotype turned up a few times. V and J are TRBV11-2 and TRBJ1-3; a possible D gene is TRBD1 (5 bases). V lost 2 bases and J 0 bases, leaving 14 bases between the germline ends. Looked up from germline, CDR1 is SGHAT and CDR2 is FQNNGV. This CDR3 contains 17 residues. Written as DNA, the CDR3 is TGTGCCAGCAGCTTAAAGTGGGACGTATACTCTGGAAACACCATATATTTT. As protein: CASSLKWDVYSGNTIYF.

The chain is built from TRBV20-1 and TRBJ2-7, with unresolved D. This CDR3 has 11 residues. Trimming pared 0 bases from V and 6 bases from J, leaving 6 bases between. CDR1 is DFQATT and CDR2 is SNEGSKA in the germline V gene (reference sequence). The CDR3 here is CSARDHPEQYF. The CDR3 DNA follows: TGCAGTGCTAGAGATCATCCCGAGCAGTACTTC.

This clonotype was picked up many times. The V and J genes are TRBV5-1 and TRBJ1-1; TRBD1 agrees at 8 bases. J gave up 4 bases and V 4 bases, and 21 bases lay outside the gene matches. Germline values: CDR1 SGHRS, CDR2 YFSETQ. This CDR3 has 19 residues. DNA of the CDR3: TGCGCCAGCAGCCCAAAGACAGGGGCGACCTCTTATAGGGGCACTGAAGCTTTCTTT. Translation: CASSPKTGATSYRGTEAFF.

At least ten counts were recorded for this clonotype. This chain links TRBV27 with TRBJ2-1, with D perhaps matching TRBD2 (5 bases). The ends were cut back, 3 bases at V and 0 bases at J, with 9 bases in the middle. The CDR3 runs to 15 residues. Germline V gives CDR1 MNHEY, CDR2 SMNVEV (reference sequence). This CDR3 reads CASSFLGSSYNEQFF. In DNA, the CDR3 is TGTGCCAGCAGTTTCCTAGGGAGCTCCTACAATGAGCAGTTCTTC.

This clonotype has just a few counts. The V call is TRBV12-3 or TRBV12-4, the J call TRBJ2-7; TRBD1 or TRBD2 may be the D gene (7 bases each). CDR3 length: 15 residues. Trimming removed 6 bases at V and 2 bases at J, with 17 bases between. Here the CDR3 reads CASRTQGGGAYEQYF. DNA of the CDR3: TGTGCCAGCAGGACCCAGGGGGGAGGGGCCTACGAGCAGTACTTC.

This chain uses TRBV6-1 with TRBJ2-5, with D maybe TRBD2 (6 bases). The V gene's germline CDR1 is MNHNS and CDR2 SASEGT. CDR3 length: 13 residues. Trimming left V 11 bases short and J 5 bases short, with 18 bases between. This CDR3 is CAPGRRDAETQYF. CDR3 bases: TGTGCCCCCGGGCGGCGGGACGCGGAGACCCAGTACTTC.

This clonotype was found many times. The chain combines TRBV18 with TRBJ2-3; 8 nucleotides line up with TRBD2. Germline loops: CDR1 KGHSH, CDR2 LQKENI. The V gene end was trimmed by 2 bases and the J gene end by 6 bases; junction bases not matched to a gene: 1. This CDR3 contains 13 residues. The DNA of the CDR3 is TGTGCCAGCTCACCAGGACTAGCTGATACGCAGTATTTT. It specifies CASSPGLADTQYF.

This clonotype was seen at least ten times. An end of the junction does not agree with germline; a read error may underlie this. The chain combines TRBV28 with TRBJ2-2, with TRBD2 matching 7 bases. Germline CDR1 reads MDHEN; CDR2 reads SYDVKM. The CDR3 covers 17 residues. The CDR3: CASSSPFLAVNTEELFF. DNA for the CDR3: TGTGCCAGCAGTTCCCCCTTCCTAGCGGTGAACACCGAGGAGCTGTTTTTT.

This clonotype occurred many times. This chain joins TRBV18 and TRBJ1-2; 10 nucleotides agree with TRBD1. The length of the CDR3 is 15 residues. From germline, CDR1 is KGHSH and CDR2 LQKENI. Trimming took 3 bases from V and 2 from J; bases not matched to a gene: 3. The CDR3 sequence is CASSPSDRGNYGYTF. The CDR3 nucleotides read TGTGCCAGCTCACCCTCGGACAGGGGGAACTATGGCTACACCTTC.

This clonotype was recorded many times. The rearrangement links TRBV29-1 to TRBJ2-7; D is unresolved. Germline CDR1 and CDR2: SQVTM and ANQGSEA. The CDR3 runs to 13 residues. V lost 6 bases and J 1 base, leaving 13 bases between the germline ends. The CDR3 DNA follows: TGCAGCGTGAGAATAGTCGATTCCTACGAGCAGTACTTC. The encoded protein is CSVRIVDSYEQYF.